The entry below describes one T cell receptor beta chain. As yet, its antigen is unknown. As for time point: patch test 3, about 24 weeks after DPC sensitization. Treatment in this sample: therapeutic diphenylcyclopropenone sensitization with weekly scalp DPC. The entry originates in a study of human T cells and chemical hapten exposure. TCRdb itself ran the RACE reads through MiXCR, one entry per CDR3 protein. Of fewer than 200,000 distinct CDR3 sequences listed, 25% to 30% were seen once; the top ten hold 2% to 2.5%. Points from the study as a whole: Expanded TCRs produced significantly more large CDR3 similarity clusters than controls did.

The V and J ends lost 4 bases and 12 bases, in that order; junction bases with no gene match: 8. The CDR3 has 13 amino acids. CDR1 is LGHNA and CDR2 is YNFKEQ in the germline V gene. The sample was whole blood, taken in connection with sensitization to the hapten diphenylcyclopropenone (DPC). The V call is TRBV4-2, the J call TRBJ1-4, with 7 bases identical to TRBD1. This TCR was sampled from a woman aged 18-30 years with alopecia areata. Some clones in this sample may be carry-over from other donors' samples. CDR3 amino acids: CASSLITGDELFF. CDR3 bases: TGTGCCAGCAGCCTCATCACAGGGGACGAACTGTTTTTT.